This T cell receptor (beta chain) was obtained from a study of identifying expanded T cells in peripheral blood. Study-level results: Roughly two-week clone count variance significantly increased as total template count grew.

Profiled with immunoSEQ multiplex PCR; TCRdb holds only in-frame clones, not every one. This repertoire shows tens of thousands of clones, over 80% found once; its top ten account for around a fifth. This clone is judged medium-sized (0.01 to 0.1%). Its antigen is currently unknown. Trimming removed 0 bases at V and 2 bases at J, with 9 bases between. Germline CDR1 SGHRS, CDR2 YFSETQ. The CDR3 length is 14 residues. The origin of this receptor is a person aged 18 to 70 in good health. The V and J genes are TRBV5-1 and TRBJ2-7; D possibly corresponds to TRBD2 (5 bases). Sequencing used blood. The DNA for the CDR3 is TGCGCCAGCAGCTTGGAACCGGGGACCTACGAGCAGTACTTC. Its translation is CASSLEPGTYEQYF.